A selection of T cell receptor beta chains follows, all from one sample in a study of regulatory T cells in long-lasting Graves disease. MiXCR, run by TCRdb on the multiplex PCR reads, gives a single entry per CDR3 protein. The sample consists of hundreds of thousands of distinct CDR3 sequences, about a fifth of them appearing once. The source was peripheral blood mononuclear cells (PBMCs), collected when the disease was refractory, from a patient treated with antithyroid drugs. The receptors stem from a female donor with Graves disease. CDR3s leave out the opening cysteine and the closing phenylalanine or tryptophan.

v_call	j_call	cdr3_aa
TRBV29-1	TRBJ2-5	SVLGLAGIQETQY
TRBV28	TRBJ2-7	ASNSAGAYEQY
TRBV29-1	TRBJ1-5	SVVWATSSNQPQH
TRBV9	TRBJ1-1	ASSVAGENTEAF
TRBV19	TRBJ1-1	ASSRTELNTEAF
TRBV20-1	TRBJ2-3	SASSVTVTDTQY
TRBV20-1	TRBJ2-5	SAQPGLETQY
TRBV7-3	TRBJ2-6	ASSLGPSRFAGANVLT
TRBV11-2	TRBJ2-5	ASSSGDGGWSSQY
TRBV7-2	TRBJ2-2	ASSLADPNTGELF
TRBV19	TRBJ2-6	ASSGSGANVLT
TRBV3-1	TRBJ2-7	ASSQESWVSDEQY
TRBV29-1	TRBJ1-3	SVVDGNTIY
TRBV6-5	TRBJ2-7	ASSYSPASYEQY
TRBV11-2	TRBJ1-5	ASSPWGDSNQPQH
TRBV5-1	TRBJ2-1	ASRKGQGPSSSYNEQF
TRBV28	TRBJ2-7	ASSWGPPYEQY
TRBV6-2/TRBV6-3	TRBJ2-7	ASSYYGGPYEQY
TRBV29-1	TRBJ1-1	SVAHSIRGAF
TRBV5-6	TRBJ2-7	ASSLVGSRYEQY
TRBV28	TRBJ1-1	ATLRYTEAF
TRBV5-1	TRBJ2-7	ASSLATYYEQY
TRBV20-1	TRBJ2-7	SAWRTVTYEQY
TRBV5-1	TRBJ1-1	ASPTGLLV
TRBV18	TRBJ2-2	ASSSRQGKLGELF
TRBV7-9	TRBJ2-6	ASSSPGPLDPKISGANVLT
TRBV6-5	TRBJ1-5	ASSYSTAQGRHQPQH
TRBV6-5	TRBJ2-2	ASSYSQGSGELF
TRBV12-5	TRBJ1-1	ASGVSWNTEAF
TRBV7-9	TRBJ2-2	ASSPGRVAGELF
TRBV12-3/TRBV12-4	TRBJ2-3	ASSYHSDTQY
TRBV7-8	TRBJ1-2	ASSPEPGGDGYT
TRBV20-1	TRBJ1-5	SARVQGGGYNQPQH
TRBV6-2/TRBV6-3	TRBJ2-5	ASSYSQALQETQY
TRBV27	TRBJ1-6	ASSMGQYNSPLH
TRBV6-2/TRBV6-3	TRBJ2-7	ASSYSTTGVGEQY
TRBV12-3/TRBV12-4	TRBJ1-2	ASTNFRGQGMT
TRBV20-1	TRBJ2-3	SARLGVMTDTQY
TRBV5-1	TRBJ1-2	ASSPKTGGFGYT
TRBV25-1	TRBJ2-7	ASSEYTQGRYEQY
TRBV2	.	ASNRGTDTQY
TRBV7-9	TRBJ1-4	ASSLFLGLGEKLF
TRBV19	TRBJ2-7	ASSTDTSGKMYEQY
TRBV6-2/TRBV6-3	TRBJ1-5	ASSYHDRFPQPQH
TRBV7-9	TRBJ2-7	ASSPLVGGLYEQY
TRBV30	TRBJ1-3	AWMDGAGNTIY
TRBV6-1	TRBJ1-5	ASSLTHDSNQPQH
TRBV9	TRBJ2-5	ASSRSSTLGETQY
TRBV28	TRBJ2-7	ASAPGGITYEQY
TRBV28	TRBJ2-5	ASSPLTETQY